This T cell receptor beta chain was recovered during a study of blood T cell repertoires in COVID-19 (dated by TCRdb to about 2020). As for the study more broadly: Collaborator samples came from the United States, Italy and Spain and covered acute and convalescent phases of COVID-19. Samples came from the ongoing ImmuneRACE study (first 160 participants) plus 1,254 subjects from 6 global collaborators. The prospective study material was composed of cDNA or gDNA derived from T cells, B-cell-depleted T cells, or PBMCs. Where available, HLA class I and class II types were obtained from metadata supplied by the sample provider rather than from assay-based typing. A de-identified subject ID, COVID-19 status, age in years and sex were almost always included in the sample metadata. The dataset comprised deeply sampled blood TCRbeta repertoires from subjects exposed to, actively infected with, or recovered from COVID-19. The repertoires were made available in a free public database intended to serve as a resource for research on the immune response to SARS-CoV-2. Beyond this particular receptor, the publication reports: Clinical and demographic metadata were provided uncurated, with the amount varying by source and participant.

The collaborating institutions used their own protocols to collect whole blood in K2EDTA tubes. For TCRbeta analysis, collaborator samples were shipped as frozen whole blood, as isolated PBMCs, or as DNA extracted from either sample type. The immunoSEQ Assay, a bias-controlled multiplex PCR, was used to amplify TCRbeta CDR3 regions from genomic DNA. As for the authors' bioinformatics: The number of nucleated cells in each sample was estimated from the amplification of reference gene primers within the assay. Sequence reads were collapsed and filtered to measure the absolute abundance of every unique TCRbeta CDR3 rearrangement. Productive Simpson clonality was computed per sample as the square root of Simpson's diversity index over productive rearrangements. TCRdb took over this immuneACCESS table, retaining in-frame rearrangements with V and J assigned. Such tables are incomplete; in checked studies, under half of the missing clones stem from an unresolved V gene, and the remainder is unexplained. That table furnishes V, J and clone size, whereas the DNA furnished D and trimming. For this sample the table gives approximately 250,000 clones, of which around 84% were detected only once. The ten largest clonotypes hold about 0.91% of the sample.

Regarding this clone: Which antigen it targets is not known. No much larger clone is present one base from it, and per-base qualities are unavailable.

This TCR was recovered from a man between 40 and 49 years old with acute or convalescent COVID-19. Sequenced material: peripheral blood.

Read as DNA, the sequence is TGTGCTAGTGGTTTGATCCGCGGACTAGAAAATTCACCCCTCCACTTT. This sequence encodes CASGLIRGLENSPLHF. The rearranged chain carries TRBV12-5 and TRBJ1-6; the D gene is unclear. At the junction V is shortened by 2 bases and J by 7 bases, with 15 bases in between. CDR1 and CDR2 are read off the germline V gene as LGHNT and FRNRAP. The CDR3 spans 16 residues, from the cysteine through the phenylalanine. Only the CDR3 portion is preserved as DNA: 48 bases, with reading frame beginning at the first base.